Below, 22 T cell receptor beta chains from the same sample are listed, as sequenced in a study of blood T cell repertoires in COVID-19. Only in-frame clones appear in the TCRdb table, and some are missing; sequencing was by immunoSEQ multiplex PCR. The data contain approximately 270,000 clones, approximately 85% of them singletons. Sequenced: PBMCs or T cells enriched from blood (not recorded which). The receptors stem from a woman aged 25 to 39 who had recovered from COVID-19.

This chain links TRBV7-7 with TRBJ2-7, with D possibly TRBD1 on 7 matching bases. CDR3 length equals 18 residues. Germline CDR1 reads SSHAT; CDR2 reads FNYEAQ (reference sequence). The V end was cut by 5 bases, the J end by 1 base, with 24 bases between. CDR3 in amino acids: CASSPAVEEGAFSYEQYF. The CDR3 region has the DNA TGTGCCAGCAGCCCGGCGGTCGAGGAGGGGGCCTTTTCCTACGAGCAGTACTTC.

This clone has a count of ten or more. The chain employs TRBV6-1 and TRBJ1-2; D is unresolved. This CDR3 spans 14 amino acids. Germline V gene sequence: CDR1 MNHNS, CDR2 SASEGT. Trimming left V 2 bases short and J 8 bases short, with 15 bases between. The CDR3 spells CASSELGQLGGYTF. The DNA for the CDR3 is TGTGCCAGCAGTGAACTTGGGCAGCTTGGCGGCTACACCTTC.

The V call is TRBV28, the J call TRBJ1-5; D is ambiguous. V was trimmed by 2 bases and J by 4 bases, leaving 9 bases between them. The CDR3 runs 14 residues. Germline V gene data show CDR1 as MDHEN and CDR2 as SYDVKM. CDR3 protein: CASSLGGQNQPQHF. The CDR3 DNA follows: TGTGCCAGCAGTTTAGGAGGGCAGAATCAGCCCCAGCATTTT.

The chain links TRBV7-9 to TRBJ2-5; possible D gene TRBD2, 6 bases. The CDR3 covers 14 residues. V shed 4 bases and J shed 5 bases, with 14 bases lying between them. In germline, CDR1 is SEHNR, CDR2 FQNEAQ (reference sequence). The CDR3 DNA is TGTGCCAGCAGCTCCCCCGAGGGGAGGGAGACCCAGTACTTC. Protein product: CASSSPEGRETQYF.

The chain recombines TRBV5-1 with TRBJ1-4; D is unresolved. Trimming stripped 3 bases from V and 5 bases from J, with 11 bases between. This CDR3 comprises 14 residues. Germline assignment: CDR1 SGHRS and CDR2 YFSETQ. The CDR3 DNA reads as TGCGCCAGCAGCTCTGGCGGGATGAATGAAAAACTGTTTTTT. Its protein product is CASSSGGMNEKLFF.

This clone is a singleton in its sample. The chain has TRBV5-6 and TRBJ2-6; TRBD2 might be the D (6 bases). The V end was cut by 0 bases, the J end by 4 bases, with 14 bases between. Germline V lookup: CDR1 SGHDT, CDR2 YYEEEE. The CDR3 is 17 residues long. CDR3 in amino acids: CASSLGLRREGANVLTF. CDR3 coding DNA: TGTGCCAGCAGCTTGGGGTTAAGGAGGGAGGGGGCCAACGTCCTGACTTTC. The variable domain in full, with the rest retrieved from reference TRBV5-6 and TRBJ2-6, is DAGVTQSPTHLIKTRGQQVTLRCSPKSGHDTVSWYQQALGQGPQFIFQYYEEEERQRGNFPDRFSGHQFPNYSSELNVNALLLGDSALYLCASSLGLRREGANVLTFGAGSRLTVL.

The chain uses TRBV28 and TRBJ1-2, with 11 bases lining up with TRBD1. V lost 5 bases, J lost 4 bases, and 6 bases stayed unmatched. Germline V gives CDR1 MDHEN, CDR2 SYDVKM. The CDR3 extends over 15 amino acids. The CDR3 DNA reads as TGTGCCAGCAGTCTGGGACAGGGGGGCGGCTATGGCTACACCTTC. Translation gives CASSLGQGGGYGYTF.

This clone was seen a handful of times. The chain employs TRBV29-1 and TRBJ2-6; a weak D match, TRBD1 (5 bases). This CDR3 contains 14 residues. Germline values: CDR1 SQVTM, CDR2 ANQGSEA. Deletions cut 6 bases from V and 1 base from J, with 10 bases between. The CDR3 bases are TGCAGCGTCGCTCAGGGTTCTGGGGCCAACGTCCTGACTTTC. Its protein product is CSVAQGSGANVLTF.

The chain combines TRBV5-3 with TRBJ2-5; TRBD1 might be the D (5 bases). TRBV5-3 is labeled an ORF, and its function is uncertain. The CDR3 length is 14 residues. V was pared by 7 bases and J by 5 bases, with 18 bases between. DNA of the CDR3: TGTGCCAGACTCCCAAGTCAGACAGACGAGACCCAGTACTTC. It specifies CARLPSQTDETQYF.

This clone was seen more than once but under ten times. The chain joins TRBV28 to TRBJ1-2; tentatively, D is TRBD1 (5 bases). V lost 3 bases to trimming and J lost 0 bases, with 14 bases between them. The CDR3 spans 16 residues. Germline loops: CDR1 MDHEN, CDR2 SYDVKM. The DNA of the CDR3 is TGTGCCAGCAGTTTCGGCGGGGGATTAGCTAACTATGGCTACACCTTC. Protein: CASSFGGGLANYGYTF.

The chain combines TRBV7-2 with TRBJ2-7; 8 nucleotides agree with TRBD2. Germline V lookup: CDR1 SGHTA, CDR2 FQGNSA. The CDR3 loop spans 15 amino acids. The junction had 7 bases not matched to a gene; V was cut back by 4 bases and J by 2 bases. As DNA, the CDR3 is TGTGCCAGCAGCTCCTTAGCGGGAATTACCTACGAGCAGTACTTC. Amino acid sequence: CASSSLAGITYEQYF.

The chain recombines TRBV3-1 (or the pseudogene TRBV3-2) with TRBJ1-1; possibly TRBD1 for D (6 bases). The V gene's germline CDR1 is LGHDT and CDR2 YNNKEL (reference sequence). The CDR3 sequence is 14 residues long. V lost 3 bases and J lost 1, with 9 bases in between. CDR3 amino acids: CASSHYRANTEAFF. As DNA, the CDR3 is TGTGCCAGCAGCCATTACAGGGCGAACACTGAAGCTTTCTTT.

The CDR3, as DNA: TGTGCCAGCAGCCCGCCGGGACTAGCGGGGGGACATAAGCAGTTCTTC. As protein: CASSPPGLAGGHKQFF. J is TRBJ2-1 and V is TRBV7-9; 15 bases align to TRBD2. Germline assignment: CDR1 SEHNR and CDR2 FQNEAQ (reference sequence). V lost 5 bases to trimming and J lost 11 bases; unmatched junction nucleotides: 10. CDR3 length: 16 amino acids.

This chain uses TRBV13 with TRBJ2-1; the match to TRBD1 covers 11 bases. CDR1 PRHDT and CDR2 FYEKMQ come from the germline V gene (reference sequence). This CDR3 contains 16 residues. J gave up 5 bases and V 6 bases, and 9 bases lay outside the gene matches. CDR3 sequence reads: CASRAPWDRGDNEQFF. CDR3 coding DNA: TGTGCCAGCAGAGCGCCATGGGACAGGGGGGACAATGAGCAGTTCTTC.

On this clone: This sample includes further DNA sequences coding for the same CDR3. The rearrangement joins TRBV5-1 to TRBJ1-1, with TRBD1 as a possible D gene (6 bases). V lost 3 bases to trimming and J lost 2 bases, with 14 bases between them. Germline assignment: CDR1 SGHRS and CDR2 YFSETQ. The CDR3 contains 15 residues. The CDR3 region is CASSYTGGTNTEAFF. CDR3 in DNA: TGCGCCAGCAGCTATACGGGAGGGACAAACACTGAAGCTTTCTTT.

The chain links TRBV5-6 to TRBJ2-7; 8 bases align to TRBD2. This CDR3 region has 15 residues. CDR1 is SGHDT, CDR2 YYEEEE, per germline. V was clipped by 0 bases and J by 3 bases; unmatched bases: 5. DNA for the CDR3: TGTGCCAGCAGCTTGGTTGAGCGGGAGTACTACGAGCAGTACTTC. This gives the protein CASSLVEREYYEQYF.

The chain uses TRBV18 and TRBJ1-1; D remains ambiguous. The V and J ends lost 1 base and 6 bases respectively, with 12 bases between them. Germline V CDR1 and CDR2: KGHSH, LQKENI. The CDR3 has 14 amino acids. The CDR3 loop reads CASSPHGTLSEAFF. CDR3 coding DNA: TGTGCCAGCTCACCACACGGTACGTTGTCTGAAGCTTTCTTT. Together with reference TRBV18 and TRBJ1-1, the CDR3 gives the full variable domain: NAGVMQNPRHLVRRRGQEARLRCSPMKGHSHVYWYRQLPEEGLKFMVYLQKENIIDESGMPKERFSAEFPKEGPSILRIQQVVRGDSAAYFCASSPHGTLSEAFFGQGTRLTVV.

This clone was counted only a few times. The DNA of the CDR3 is TGTGCCAGTCGGGTTGGGGCGGGACAGGGGTACGTTGAGCAGTTCTTC. The encoded protein is CASRVGAGQGYVEQFF. V and J are TRBV19 and TRBJ2-1; 10 nucleotides line up with TRBD1. Looked up from germline, CDR1 is LNHDA and CDR2 is SQIVND (reference sequence). V lost 8 bases and J lost 9; bases outside the gene matches: 16. This CDR3 is 16 amino acids long.

In this sample, this clone turned up once. V and J are TRBV6-5 and TRBJ2-7; a possible D gene is TRBD2 (6 bases). Trimming left V 4 bases short and J 4 bases short, with 20 bases between. This CDR3 is built from 16 residues. CDR1 and CDR2 (germline): MNHEY, SVGAGI. The CDR3 reads CASSSQSGGSGYEQYF. The CDR3 DNA follows: TGTGCCAGCAGTTCCCAATCCGGGGGTTCCGGTTACGAGCAGTACTTC.

The chain joins TRBV28 to TRBJ1-2; tentatively, D is TRBD1 (5 bases). The germline V gene has CDR1 MDHEN and CDR2 SYDVKM. V dropped 2 bases and J dropped 4 bases, with 11 bases sitting between them. This CDR3 spans 14 amino acids. The CDR3 nucleotides are TGTGCCAGCAGTTTAGGTCAGGGACTCTATGGCTACACCTTC. Protein: CASSLGQGLYGYTF.

The V and J genes are TRBV29-1 and TRBJ2-1, with 7 bases that match TRBD2. Germline V CDR1 and CDR2: SQVTM, ANQGSEA. The V gene end was trimmed by 4 bases and the J gene end by 6 bases; junction bases not matched to a gene: 6. The CDR3 sequence is 13 residues long. CDR3 sequence (DNA): TGCAGCGTTGCTGGGAGGGCCCGCAATGAGCAGTTCTTC. Its protein product is CSVAGRARNEQFF.

V gene TRBV2 combines with J gene TRBJ2-7; the match to TRBD2 covers 7 bases. Germline V gene sequence: CDR1 SNHLY, CDR2 FYNNEI. The V gene end was trimmed by 4 bases and the J gene end by 4 bases; junction bases not matched to a gene: 10. The length of the CDR3 is 15 residues. In DNA, the CDR3 is TGTGCCAGCAGTGCAACAAGGGACTACCAGTACGAGCAGTACTTC. Translated: CASSATRDYQYEQYF.